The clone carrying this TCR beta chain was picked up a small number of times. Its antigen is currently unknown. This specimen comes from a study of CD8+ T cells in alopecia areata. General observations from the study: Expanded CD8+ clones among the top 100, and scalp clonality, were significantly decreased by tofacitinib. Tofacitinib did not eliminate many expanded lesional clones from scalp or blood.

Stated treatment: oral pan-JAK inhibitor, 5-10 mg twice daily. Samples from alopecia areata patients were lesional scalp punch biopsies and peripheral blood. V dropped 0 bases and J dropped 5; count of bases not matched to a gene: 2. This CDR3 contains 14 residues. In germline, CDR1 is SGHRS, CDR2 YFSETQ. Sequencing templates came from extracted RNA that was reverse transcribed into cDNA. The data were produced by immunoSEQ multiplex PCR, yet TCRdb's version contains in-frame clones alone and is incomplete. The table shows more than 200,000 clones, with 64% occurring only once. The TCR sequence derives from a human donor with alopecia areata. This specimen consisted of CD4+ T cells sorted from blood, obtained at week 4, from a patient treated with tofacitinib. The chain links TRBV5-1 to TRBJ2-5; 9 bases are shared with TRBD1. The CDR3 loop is CASSLGTGDETQYF. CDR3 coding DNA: TGCGCCAGCAGCTTGGGGACAGGGGATGAGACCCAGTACTTC.